One sample yielded the 5 T cell receptor beta chains listed below, sequenced in a study of shared clonotypes between healthy human individuals. Produced via immunoSEQ multiplex PCR; TCRdb's table is partial and in-frame only. The profile shows about 2,500,000 clones, approximately 92% of them singletons. Sequenced: naive CD4+ T cells sorted from blood. Sample subset: CD45RA+ positively selected. The receptors derive from a young man in good health.

This clone was counted a single time. The rearrangement uses TRBV6-6 and TRBJ2-5; the match to TRBD2 covers 9 bases. This CDR3 has 16 residues. Germline-derived CDR1 and CDR2 are MNHNY and SVGAGI (reference sequence). Trimming at V came to 7 bases and at J to 5 bases, leaving 14 bases not matched to a gene. CDR3 protein: CASTTSAAGGLETQYF. The CDR3 nucleotides read TGTGCCAGCACCACCTCGGCCGCGGGGGGGCTGGAGACCCAGTACTTC.

Concerning this clone: Other DNA sequences within the sample encode an identical CDR3. The chain has TRBV9 and TRBJ1-5, with D perhaps TRBD1 (6 bases). V lost 3 bases and J 1 base, leaving 11 bases between the germline ends. This CDR3 is 15 amino acids long. Germline CDR1 SGDLS, CDR2 YYNGEE. CDR3 residues: CASSATGTSNQPQHF. As DNA, the CDR3 is TGTGCCAGCAGCGCAACAGGGACCAGCAATCAGCCCCAGCATTTT.

The gene calls are TRBV6-1 and TRBJ2-5; D remains unclear. Trimming cost V 7 bases and J 2 bases, with 11 bases left between them. Germline CDR1 MNHNS, CDR2 SASEGT. This CDR3 has 13 residues. DNA of the CDR3: TGTGCCAGCACTGGGCTCCTACAAGAGACCCAGTACTTC. The encoded protein is CASTGLLQETQYF.

V and J are TRBV6-1 and TRBJ2-1; D might be TRBD2 (5 bases). Trimming cost V 2 bases and J 9 bases, with 20 bases left between them. The CDR3 spans 16 residues. Germline-derived CDR1 and CDR2 are MNHNS and SASEGT. CDR3 sequence: CASSELGGLTTAEQFF. CDR3 nucleotide sequence: TGTGCCAGCAGTGAATTAGGTGGACTGACGACCGCTGAGCAGTTCTTC.

This chain's CDR3 is CASSQGLSNYGYTF. The CDR3 nucleotides read TGTGCCAGCAGCCAGGGACTTTCGAACTATGGCTACACCTTC. This rearrangement joins TRBV7-2 to TRBJ1-2; a possible D gene is TRBD1 (5 bases). V lost 5 bases, J lost 2 bases, and 12 bases lay in between. The V gene's germline CDR1 is SGHTA and CDR2 FQGNSA. The CDR3 has 14 amino acids. Combining the CDR3 with reference TRBV7-2 and TRBJ1-2 gives the whole variable domain GAGVSQSPSNKVTEKGKDVELRCDPISGHTALYWYRQSLGQGLEFLIYFQGNSAPDKSGLPSDRFSAERTGGSVSTLTIQRTQQEDSAVYLCASSQGLSNYGYTFGSGTRLTVV.